A selection of T cell receptor beta chains follows, all from one sample in a study of T cell changes during pregnancy in multiple sclerosis. Data came from immunoSEQ multiplex PCR; TCRdb stores just in-frame clones and leaves some out. The table shows about 48,000 clones, with approximately 92% occurring only once. The specimen comprised CD4+ T cells from peripheral blood mononuclear cells, sampled in the second trimester of pregnancy. The receptors were sampled from a female donor in good health, enrolled as a control in a pregnancy study. Each CDR3 is given with its conserved first and last residue. A D gene is named only where the DNA matches it firmly. Some rows have no size entry. The others give once, few or many, or a class for an expanded clone.

- - 18 TRBJ1-6 TRBV21-1 CASSGEDYNSSYNSPLHF TGTGCCAGCAGCGGTGAAGACTATAATAGCTCCTATAATTCACCCCTCCACTTT
- TRBD2 16 TRBJ2-1 TRBV4-2 CASSQDGTSADNEQFF TGTGCCAGCAGCCAAGATGGCACTAGCGCCGACAATGAGCAGTTCTTC
few - 13 TRBJ1-5 TRBV7-6 CASSLSGFQPQHF TGTGCCAGCAGCTTATCAGGGTTTCAGCCCCAGCATTTT
- - 14 TRBJ2-1 TRBV19 CASSTAGVINEQFF TGTGCCAGTAGTACAGCAGGGGTCATCAATGAGCAGTTCTTC
- TRBD2 15 TRBJ2-3 TRBV10-3 CAISARAGDGDTQYF TGTGCCATCTCTGCTAGGGCGGGAGATGGGGATACGCAGTATTTT
- - 13 TRBJ1-5 TRBV11-2 CASSSNRNQPQHF TGTGCCAGCAGCTCCAACAGGAATCAGCCCCAGCATTTT
once - 13 TRBJ2-5 TRBV18 CASSPPAGETQYF TGTGCCAGCTCACCGCCGGCGGGAGAGACCCAGTACTTC
- TRBD2 16 TRBJ2-5 TRBV7-2 CASSVTSGGGQETQYF TGTGCCAGCAGCGTCACTAGCGGGGGGGGACAAGAGACCCAGTACTTC
- TRBD2 14 TRBJ2-3 TRBV19 CASSMGREVDTQYF TGTGCCAGTAGTATGGGTCGGGAGGTCGATACGCAGTATTTT
- - 17 TRBJ2-2 TRBV7-8 CASSRPIFDSPAGELFF TGTGCCAGCAGCCGCCCGATCTTCGACTCGCCCGCCGGGGAGCTGTTTTTT
- TRBD2 16 TRBJ2-1 TRBV7-2 CASSAAGTSGSYEQFF TGTGCCAGCAGCGCCGCCGGGACTAGCGGGAGTTATGAGCAGTTCTTC
medium-sized TRBD1 15 TRBJ1-6 TRBV27 CASSFSGTVNSPLHF TGTGCCAGCAGTTTTTCCGGGACAGTTAATTCACCCCTCCACTTT
- TRBD2 13 TRBJ2-1 TRBV12-5 CASGLREVNEQFF TGTGCTAGTGGTTTGCGGGAGGTCAATGAGCAGTTCTTC
- - 13 TRBJ2-4 TRBV28 CASSTLRGNIQYF TGTGCCAGCAGTACCCTCCGGGGGAACATTCAGTACTTC
- - 15 TRBJ1-2 TRBV10-3 CAIRDRTGLIYGYTF TGTGCCATCAGGGATCGCACAGGGCTTATTTATGGCTACACCTTC
- - 11 TRBJ1-4 TRBV2 CASSPGLRLFF TGTGCCAGCAGCCCAGGGTTGAGACTGTTTTTT
- TRBD2 17 TRBJ2-3 TRBV9 CASSVVSRGGAADTQYF TGTGCCAGCAGCGTAGTATCCCGCGGGGGGGCCGCAGATACGCAGTATTTT
- TRBD2 13 TRBJ2-3 TRBV28 CASSWALAGDRNF TGTGCCAGCAGTTGGGCTCTAGCGGGAGATAGGAATTTT
- - 16 TRBJ2-5 TRBV27 CASSPRNRDSQETQYF TGTGCCAGCAGTCCCAGAAACCGGGACTCTCAAGAGACCCAGTACTTC
- TRBD1 14 TRBJ2-3 TRBV29-1 CSVGPGGDTDTQYF TGCAGCGTTGGGCCAGGGGGCGACACAGATACGCAGTATTTT
few - 14 TRBJ1-6 TRBV11-2 CASSLDLRGSPLHF TGTGCCAGCAGCTTAGATCTTAGGGGTTCACCCCTCCACTTT
- - 15 TRBJ2-2 TRBV18 CASSPRLVSTGELFF TGTGCCAGCTCACCCCGTTTAGTGAGCACCGGGGAGCTGTTTTTT
- - 14 TRBJ2-3 TRBV19 CASSIGGITDTQYF TGTGCCAGTAGTATAGGAGGAATCACAGATACGCAGTATTTT
once - 14 TRBJ2-5 TRBV13 CASSWKGFQETQYF TGTGCCAGCAGCTGGAAGGGGTTCCAAGAGACCCAGTACTTC
- TRBD2 15 TRBJ2-1 TRBV28 CASSLGLAGDREQFF TGTGCCAGCAGTTTGGGGCTAGCGGGAGATCGTGAGCAGTTCTTC